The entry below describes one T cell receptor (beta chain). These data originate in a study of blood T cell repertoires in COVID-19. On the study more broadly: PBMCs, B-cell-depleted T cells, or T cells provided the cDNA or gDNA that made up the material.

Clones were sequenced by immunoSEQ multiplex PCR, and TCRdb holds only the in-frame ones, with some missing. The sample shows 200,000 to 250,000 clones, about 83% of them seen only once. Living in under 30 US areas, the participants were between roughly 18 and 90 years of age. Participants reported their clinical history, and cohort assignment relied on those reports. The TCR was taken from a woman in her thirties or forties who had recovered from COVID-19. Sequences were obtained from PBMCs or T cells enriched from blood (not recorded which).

CDR3: CASSPRGGMNTEAFF. DNA of the CDR3: TGTGCCAGCAGTCCCCGGGGGGGGATGAACACTGAAGCTTTCTTT. The chain links TRBV6-5 to TRBJ1-1, with D possibly TRBD1 on 5 matching bases. The CDR3 length is 15 residues. Germline CDR1 reads MNHEY; CDR2 reads SVGAGI. The V and J ends lost 5 bases and 0 bases respectively, with 13 bases between them.